The clone carrying this T cell receptor (beta chain) was detected a few times. TCRdb re-analysed the reads in MiXCR, keeping a single row per CDR3 protein. The sample lists hundreds of thousands of distinct CDR3 sequences; around a sixth were seen once. This sample is part of a study of T cell repertoires in cytomegalovirus infection. Study in general: Based on public TCR beta signatures, there were indications of CMV infection and of a matching HLA type.

Sequencing was done on a sample of PBMCs. This TCR came from a human donor in good health (CMV status not recorded). Some clones in this sample may be carry-over from other donors' samples.

The CDR3 region has the DNA TGTGCCAGCAGCCCGCGGGCAGGGGCAAGTAGCTATGGCTACACCTTC. Protein: CASSPRAGASSYGYTF. The chain links TRBV7-9 to TRBJ1-2, with D perhaps matching TRBD1 (6 bases). Trimming cost V 5 bases and J 4 bases, with 20 bases left between them. This CDR3 is built from 16 residues. CDR1 and CDR2 (germline): SEHNR, FQNEAQ (reference sequence).